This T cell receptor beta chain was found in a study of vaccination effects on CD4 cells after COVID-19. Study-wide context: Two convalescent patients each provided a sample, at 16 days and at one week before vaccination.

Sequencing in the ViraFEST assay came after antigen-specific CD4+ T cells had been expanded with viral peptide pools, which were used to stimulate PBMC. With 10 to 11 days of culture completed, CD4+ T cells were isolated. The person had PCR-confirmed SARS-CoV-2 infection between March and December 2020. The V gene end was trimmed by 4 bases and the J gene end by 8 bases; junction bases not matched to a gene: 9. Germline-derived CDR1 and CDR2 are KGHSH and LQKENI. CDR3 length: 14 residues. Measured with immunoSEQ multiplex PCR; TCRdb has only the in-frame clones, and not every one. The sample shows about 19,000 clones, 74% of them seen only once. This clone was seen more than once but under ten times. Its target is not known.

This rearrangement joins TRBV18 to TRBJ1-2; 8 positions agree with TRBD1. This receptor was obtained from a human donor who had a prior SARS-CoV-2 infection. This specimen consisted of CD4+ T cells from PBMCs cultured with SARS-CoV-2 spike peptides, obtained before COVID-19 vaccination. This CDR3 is CASSLQDRVEGYTF. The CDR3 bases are TGTGCCAGCTCACTACAGGACAGGGTAGAAGGCTACACCTTC.